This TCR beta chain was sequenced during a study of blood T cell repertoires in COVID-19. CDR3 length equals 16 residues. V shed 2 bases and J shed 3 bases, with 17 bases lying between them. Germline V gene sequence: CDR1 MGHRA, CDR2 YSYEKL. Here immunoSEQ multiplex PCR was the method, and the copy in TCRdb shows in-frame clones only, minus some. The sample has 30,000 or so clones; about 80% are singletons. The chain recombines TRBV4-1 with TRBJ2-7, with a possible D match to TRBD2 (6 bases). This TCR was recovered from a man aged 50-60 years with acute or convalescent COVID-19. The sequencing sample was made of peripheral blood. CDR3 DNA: TGCGCCAGCAGCCAACGCGAGACTAGGGTTGGCTACGAGCAGTACTTC. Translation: CASSQRETRVGYEQYF.